This TCR beta chain was documented in a study of spatial heterogeneity in lung cancer. Study-wide background: Averaged across combinations, each unique TCR and UMI pairing appeared more than ten times in raw reads, which were uncorrected.

TCRdb used MiXCR to reprocess the 5' RACE reads, holding one entry per CDR3 protein. The sample contains some 38,000 distinct CDR3 sequences, 2.5% to 3.5% of which appear only once. CDR3 length: 14 residues. The germline V gene has CDR1 GTSNPN and CDR2 SVGIG (reference sequence). V was pared by 2 bases and J by 6 bases, with 11 bases between. The time point is: sample taken at primary tumor resection. A total of some 70 untreated early-stage non-small cell lung cancer patients served as donors. The rearrangement uses TRBV30 and TRBJ1-6; D gene unclear. The sequence was collected from a male donor with early-stage non-small cell lung cancer. The sample consisted of normal lung tissue next to the tumor, taken at surgery. The CDR3 here is CAWSSGSRNSPLHF. In DNA form, the CDR3 reads TGTGCCTGGAGTTCGGGCAGCCGTAATTCACCCCTCCACTTT.